This T cell receptor (beta chain) was identified in a study of T cells after yellow fever vaccination. Notes on the study in general: A small share of clonotypes appeared in both CD4 and CD8 compartments. Reappearance after the booster was observed for most primary-vaccination clones (more than 95% CD4, just over 85% CD8). The secondary response was weaker, and its peak arrived faster, on day 5 versus 15. Sorted repertoires could include abundant contaminating clonotypes from bulk cells.

TCRdb processed the 5' RACE reads anew with MiXCR; each CDR3 protein has one entry. The profile shows 500,000 to 700,000 distinct CDR3 sequences, less than 20% of them singletons. Of note for this clonotype: What it binds is unknown.

Losses at the gene ends were 6 bases for V and 5 bases for J; bases not matched to a gene: 12. The CDR3 consists of 16 residues. Germline-derived CDR1 and CDR2 are SNHLY and FYNNEI. This sequence originates from a man aged 30 to 45 who received the YFV17D yellow fever vaccine. V usage is TRBV2 and J usage is TRBJ1-5; TRBD1 aligns across 8 bases. The input for sequencing was PBMCs, taken 15 days after the yellow fever booster vaccination. CDR3 DNA: TGTGCCAGCAGCGACGAGACCGGGACAGGCGATCAGCCCCAGCATTTT. It specifies CASSDETGTGDQPQHF.